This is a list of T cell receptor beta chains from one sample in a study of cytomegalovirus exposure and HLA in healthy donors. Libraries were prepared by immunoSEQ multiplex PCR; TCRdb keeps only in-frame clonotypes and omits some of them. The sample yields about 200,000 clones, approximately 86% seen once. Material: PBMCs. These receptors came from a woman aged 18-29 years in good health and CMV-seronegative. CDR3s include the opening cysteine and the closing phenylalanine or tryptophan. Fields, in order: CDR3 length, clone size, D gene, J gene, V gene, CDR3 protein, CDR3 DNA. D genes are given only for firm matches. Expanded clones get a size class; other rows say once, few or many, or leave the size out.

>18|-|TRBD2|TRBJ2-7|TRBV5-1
CASSLSGRGRATSYEQYF
TGCGCCAGCAGCTTGTCTGGCCGGGGGAGGGCGACCTCCTACGAGCAGTACTTC
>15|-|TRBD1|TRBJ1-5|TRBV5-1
CASSLEGQGGQPQHF
TGCGCCAGCAGCTTGGAAGGACAGGGGGGTCAGCCCCAGCATTTT
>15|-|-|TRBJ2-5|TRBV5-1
CASSRNTGQQETQYF
TGCGCCAGCAGCCGTAATACCGGACAGCAAGAGACCCAGTACTTC
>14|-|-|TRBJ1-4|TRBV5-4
CASSRGGANEKLFF
TGTGCCAGCAGTCGGGGGGGAGCTAATGAAAAACTGTTTTTT
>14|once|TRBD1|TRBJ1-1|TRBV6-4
CASSFDRENTEAFF
TGTGCCAGCAGTTTCGACAGGGAGAACACTGAAGCTTTCTTT
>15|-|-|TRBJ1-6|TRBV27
CASSFLSSYNSPLHF
TGTGCCAGCAGTTTCCTTAGCTCCTATAATTCACCCCTCCACTTT
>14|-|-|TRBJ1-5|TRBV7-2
CASSPNRSNQPQHF
TGTGCCAGCAGCCCTAACCGTAGCAATCAGCCCCAGCATTTT
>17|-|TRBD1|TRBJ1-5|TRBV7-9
CASSLGGTENTGQPQHF
TGTGCCAGCAGCTTAGGGGGGACAGAAAATACGGGGCAGCCCCAGCATTTT
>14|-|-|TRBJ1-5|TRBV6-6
CASNYGGSNQPQHF
TGTGCCAGCAACTACGGCGGAAGCAATCAGCCCCAGCATTTT
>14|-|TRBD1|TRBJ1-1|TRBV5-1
CASSYDRVADEAFF
TGCGCCAGCAGTTACGACAGGGTAGCGGATGAAGCTTTCTTT
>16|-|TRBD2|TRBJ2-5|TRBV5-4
CASSLKVSGSGETQYF
TGTGCCAGCAGCTTGAAGGTTAGCGGGAGCGGAGAGACCCAGTACTTC